Given below is one TCR beta chain in context. No antigen is known for it. TCRdb used MiXCR to reprocess the reads, holding one entry per CDR3 protein. The profile shows some 940,000 distinct CDR3 sequences, around 31% of them singletons. The germline V gene encodes CDR1 MGHRA and CDR2 YSYEKL. The CDR3 spans 16 residues. V lost 2 bases and J lost 3, with 15 bases in between. This sample is drawn from a study of T cell repertoires in cytomegalovirus infection. Study background: Through public TCR beta signatures, both CMV infection and matching HLA type were indicated.

The TCR was taken from a human donor in good health (CMV status not recorded). Some clones in this sample may be carry-over from other donors' samples. The sample was cultured CD8+ T cells from PBMCs, taken from culture after CMV antigen stimulation. The chain links TRBV4-1 to TRBJ2-3; D may correspond to TRBD1 or TRBD2 (5 bases each). The CDR3 sequence is CASSQKGSGWTDTQYF. CDR3 nucleotide sequence: TGCGCCAGCAGCCAAAAGGGGTCGGGGTGGACAGATACGCAGTATTTT.